The 11 T cell receptor beta chains listed next were all sequenced from one sample in a study of blood T cell repertoires in COVID-19. This table comes from immunoSEQ multiplex PCR, and its TCRdb copy is limited to in-frame clones, with some not included. The data show about 89,000 clones, with approximately 84% seen just once and 6.3% held by the top ten. The sequenced sample consisted of peripheral blood. Every receptor here comes from a man between 65 and 85 years old with COVID-19, enrolled during active disease.

The rearrangement links TRBV30 to TRBJ2-7; a possible D gene is TRBD2 (6 bases). V was pared by 7 bases and J by 5 bases, with 18 bases between. The CDR3 covers 13 residues. Per germline, CDR1 GTSNPN and CDR2 SVGIG (reference sequence). CDR3 coding DNA: TGTGCCTTACTATCCGGGGGTATCGACGAGCAGTACTTC. Translating gives CALLSGGIDEQYF.

This chain links TRBV24-1 with TRBJ2-3; 8 bases line up with TRBD2. The germline gives CDR1 KGHDR, CDR2 SFDVKD. The CDR3 is 15 residues long. The J segment lost 4 bases and the V segment lost 4 bases, leaving 6 bases of the junction unmatched. The CDR3 DNA is TGTGCCACCAGTGACCGAAGCGGGAGTTCAGATACGCAGTATTTT. Protein sequence: CATSDRSGSSDTQYF.

The V and J genes are TRBV10-2 and TRBJ1-6; TRBD1 matches at 10 bases. The V and J ends lost 7 bases and 0 bases, in that order; junction bases with no gene match: 9. The CDR3 totals 18 residues. Germline loops: CDR1 WSHSY, CDR2 SAAADI. CDR3 sequence reads: CASIGTGALSSYNSPLHF. The CDR3, as DNA: TGCGCCAGCATCGGGACAGGGGCTTTGAGCTCCTATAATTCACCCCTCCACTTT.

CDR3 loop: CASSMKGHQNTEAFF. The CDR3, as DNA: TGTGCCAGTAGTATGAAGGGACATCAGAACACTGAAGCTTTCTTT. The rearrangement links TRBV19 to TRBJ1-1; the D gene is possibly TRBD1 (6 bases). The CDR3 runs 15 residues. Germline loops: CDR1 LNHDA, CDR2 SQIVND (reference sequence). Trimming removed 3 bases from V and 1 base from J, with 12 bases in between.

This clone showed up just a few times. The chain recombines TRBV11-2 with TRBJ1-1; TRBD1 is a possible D gene (6 bases). Trimming took off 6 bases at V and 6 bases at J, with 17 bases between the two ends. This CDR3 has 14 residues. Germline CDR1 SGHAT, CDR2 FQNNGV. Written as DNA, the CDR3 is TGTGCCAGCAGGTATCCAGGGGCATCGGCTGAAGCTTTCTTT. Its translation: CASRYPGASAEAFF.

V is TRBV11-3 and J is TRBJ1-1, with no clear D. V shed 0 bases and J shed 11 bases, with 7 bases lying between them. This CDR3 has 11 amino acids. Germline CDR1 is SGHNT and CDR2 is YENEEA. The CDR3 coding sequence is TGTGCCAGCAGCTTAGATGGCCCGGCTTTCTTT. Residues: CASSLDGPAFF.

With regard to this clone: Mismatch with germline at one junction end may stem from a read error. The chain couples TRBV28 to TRBJ2-3; 7 nucleotides agree with TRBD2. Germline-derived CDR1 and CDR2 are MDHEN and SYDVKM. The length of the CDR3 is 13 residues. This chain's CDR3 is CASSLHLLAEPHF. DNA for the CDR3: TGTGCCAGCAGTTTGCACCTGCTAGCGGAACCGCATTTT.

V usage is TRBV4-1 and J usage is TRBJ2-5, with D uncertain. In germline, CDR1 is MGHRA, CDR2 YSYEKL. The CDR3 totals 12 residues. The V and J ends lost 4 bases and 0 bases respectively, with 3 bases between them. The CDR3 here is CASSLNQETQYF. Here the CDR3 DNA reads TGCGCCAGCAGCCTAAACCAAGAGACCCAGTACTTC.

The chain has TRBV29-1 and TRBJ2-5, with TRBD2 matching 10 bases. Germline values: CDR1 SQVTM, CDR2 ANQGSEA. Trimming cost V 7 bases and J 5 bases; bases outside gene matches: 7. The CDR3 sequence is 13 residues long. In nucleotides, the CDR3 is TGCAGCGCTCTGCTTAGCGGGAGGGAGACCCAGTACTTC. As protein: CSALLSGRETQYF. Full variable domain (outside the CDR3, taken from reference TRBV29-1 and TRBJ2-5): SAVISQKPSRDICQRGTSLTIQCQVDSQVTMMFWYRQQPGQSLTLIATANQGSEATYESGFVIDKFPISRPNLTFSTLTVSNMSPEDSSIYLCSALLSGRETQYFGPGTRLLVL.

The chain joins TRBV28 to TRBJ2-1; 9 positions match TRBD2. V lost 7 bases and J lost 0; bases outside the gene matches: 10. The germline CDR1 and CDR2 sequences are MDHEN and SYDVKM. The CDR3 has 17 residues. The CDR3 nucleotides read TGTGCCAGCAACGGGGCGGGAGGGCCTCTCTCCTACAATGAGCAGTTCTTC. Its translation is CASNGAGGPLSYNEQFF.

The J gene is TRBJ2-1, the V gene TRBV29-1, with 8 bases identical to TRBD2. Looked up from germline, CDR1 is SQVTM and CDR2 is ANQGSEA. This CDR3 has 19 residues. J gave up 0 bases and V 0 bases, and 13 bases lay outside the gene matches. Here the CDR3 reads CSVEDPALAESSSYNEQFF. The CDR3, as DNA: TGCAGCGTTGAAGATCCGGCACTAGCGGAAAGCAGCTCCTACAATGAGCAGTTCTTC.